This T cell receptor (beta chain) originates from a study of human thymus T cells. General study results and limits: In unrelated individuals, thymic repertoires overlapped highly, according to related research. The authors found apparently biased V and J gene usage in thymic and blood repertoires.

Profiling relied on immunoSEQ multiplex PCR, and the TCRdb table lists in-frame clones only, not all of them. The sample yields under 95,000 clones, 85% to 95% seen once. This CDR3 spans 19 amino acids. CDR1 LNHDA and CDR2 SQIVND come from the germline V gene (reference sequence). Losses at the gene ends were 6 bases for V and 0 bases for J; bases not matched to a gene: 13. Corrective heart surgery yielded the resections from which the thymus tissue came. Congenital heart defects were the reason for the corrective surgery that the donors, healthy Finnish infants, were having. Of note for this clone: Its antigen is currently unknown.

The source of this sequence is a girl under two years old with a congenital heart defect but otherwise immunologically healthy. The sample consisted of thymus tissue. The V and J genes are TRBV19 and TRBJ2-7; TRBD2 matches 14 bases. CDR3 protein: CASRGGTSGRKKGSYEQYF. Here the CDR3 DNA reads TGTGCCAGTAGAGGAGGGACTAGCGGGAGAAAAAAGGGCTCCTACGAGCAGTACTTC.